This passage covers 26 T cell receptor beta chains from one sample sequenced in a study of blood T cell repertoires in COVID-19. Produced via immunoSEQ multiplex PCR; TCRdb's table is partial and in-frame only. The table lists 150,000 to 200,000 clones, about four fifths of them singletons. The source material was peripheral blood. The receptors originated from a man between 65 and 85 years old with active or convalescent COVID-19.

The chain couples TRBV5-4 to TRBJ1-4; unclear D gene. Trimming took 4 bases from V and 7 from J, leaving 20 bases between them. The CDR3 has 16 amino acids. Germline CDR1 and CDR2: SGHNT and YYREEE (reference sequence). The CDR3 nucleotides read TGTGCCAGCAGCGCCGGCGGAGCGCGTGGTTCTGAAAAACTGTTTTTT. As protein: CASSAGGARGSEKLFF.

The CDR3, as DNA: TGTGCCAGCAGTTACGGCAGGGGAAGGACTGAAGCTTTCTTT. Translated: CASSYGRGRTEAFF. This chain links TRBV6-6 with TRBJ1-1; D may be TRBD1 (6 bases). V lost 2 bases and J 5 bases, leaving 12 bases between the germline ends. CDR3 length: 14 residues. CDR1 MNHNY and CDR2 SVGAGI come from the germline V gene (reference sequence).

The rearrangement links TRBV6-5 to TRBJ1-4; 8 positions match TRBD1. With V trimmed by 6 bases and J by 6 bases, 9 bases remained unmatched. The CDR3 sequence is 15 residues long. Germline loops: CDR1 MNHEY, CDR2 SVGAGI. The CDR3 reads CASRAGQGGHEKLFF. CDR3 nucleotides: TGTGCCAGCAGGGCCGGACAGGGCGGGCATGAAAAACTGTTTTTT.

The chain joins TRBV29-1 to TRBJ1-2; no reliable D call. The CDR3 is 13 amino acids. Looked up from germline, CDR1 is SQVTM and CDR2 is ANQGSEA. V was trimmed by 2 bases and J by 4 bases, leaving 11 bases between them. The DNA of the CDR3 is TGCAGCGTTGAAAAGGAGGGAAGCTATGGCTACACCTTC. Protein product: CSVEKEGSYGYTF. The full variable domain, rest sourced from reference TRBV29-1 and TRBJ1-2, is SAVISQKPSRDICQRGTSLTIQCQVDSQVTMMFWYRQQPGQSLTLIATANQGSEATYESGFVIDKFPISRPNLTFSTLTVSNMSPEDSSIYLCSVEKEGSYGYTFGSGTRLTVV.

This clone has a single count. V is TRBV5-1 and J is TRBJ1-1; 10 bases fit TRBD1. Per the germline V gene, CDR1 is SGHRS and CDR2 is YFSETQ. J lost 11 bases, V lost 7 bases, and 11 bases had no gene match. This CDR3 has 13 residues. The CDR3: CASSYGQGVTAFF. CDR3 nucleotides: TGCGCCAGCTCCTACGGACAGGGGGTAACCGCTTTCTTT. Filled out from reference TRBV5-1 and TRBJ1-1, the complete variable domain reads KAGVTQTPRYLIKTRGQQVTLSCSPISGHRSVSWYQQTPGQGLQFLFEYFSETQRNKGNFPGRFSGRQFSNSRSEMNVSTLELGDSALYLCASSYGQGVTAFFGQGTRLTVV.

V gene TRBV5-5 combines with J gene TRBJ2-1; the D is unclear. This CDR3 is built from 13 residues. The V end lost 0 bases, the J end lost 3 bases, and 4 bases lay between the germline ends. Germline CDR1 is SGHKS and CDR2 is YYEKEE (reference sequence). The CDR3 reads CASSLDSYNEQFF. The CDR3 DNA reads as TGTGCCAGCAGCTTGGACAGCTACAATGAGCAGTTCTTC.

The rearrangement joins TRBV29-1 to TRBJ2-7, with 9 bases lining up with TRBD1. Germline V gives CDR1 SQVTM, CDR2 ANQGSEA. The CDR3 spans 14 residues. The ends lost 5 bases at V and 2 bases at J; junction bases unmatched: 7. The CDR3 region is CSVTGQGPPYEQYF. In DNA form, the CDR3 reads TGCAGCGTTACCGGACAGGGGCCACCCTACGAGCAGTACTTC.

The genes are TRBV7-2 and TRBJ1-1; D possibly corresponds to TRBD1 (5 bases). Germline CDR1 reads SGHTA; CDR2 reads FQGNSA. Trimming took 3 bases from V and 2 from J, leaving 7 bases between them. The CDR3 sequence is 13 residues long. The CDR3, as DNA: TGTGCCAGCAGCTTCGACAGTAACACTGAAGCTTTCTTT. Residues: CASSFDSNTEAFF.

This chain connects TRBV28 to TRBJ1-3; 7 nucleotides match TRBD1. The J segment lost 4 bases and the V segment lost 4 bases, leaving 16 bases of the junction unmatched. Germline-derived CDR1 and CDR2 are MDHEN and SYDVKM. The CDR3 covers 18 residues. CDR3 coding DNA: TGTGCCAGCAGTTCAAGGACTTTGGGACAGCTCGTAGGAAACACCATATATTTT. It encodes CASSSRTLGQLVGNTIYF.

This chain links TRBV10-1 with TRBJ2-1, with 8 bases lining up with TRBD2. The CDR3 is made up of 14 amino acids. Per germline, CDR1 WNHNN and CDR2 SYGVQD (reference sequence). Trimming removed 3 bases from V and 6 bases from J; junction bases left unmatched: 4. The CDR3 spells CASSDRLAGNEQFF. The CDR3 DNA follows: TGCGCCAGCAGTGATAGGCTAGCGGGCAATGAGCAGTTCTTC.

This chain links TRBV10-3 with TRBJ2-7; 11 nucleotides match TRBD2. Germline values: CDR1 ENHRY, CDR2 SYGVKD. The J segment lost 5 bases and the V segment lost 3 bases, leaving 3 bases of the junction unmatched. The CDR3 covers 14 residues. This chain's CDR3 is CAISDSGGADEQYF. In DNA, the CDR3 is TGTGCCATCAGTGATAGCGGGGGGGCCGACGAGCAGTACTTC.

On this clone itself: This CDR3 is also generated by other DNA sequences in the sample. The chain combines TRBV14 with TRBJ2-5, with D possibly being TRBD2 (5 bases). Trimming left V 1 base short and J 2 bases short, with 14 bases between. This CDR3 is built from 16 residues. CDR1 and CDR2 from the germline V gene are SGHDN and FVKESK. The CDR3 protein is CASSQGFAEGQETQYF. In nucleotides, the CDR3 is TGTGCCAGCAGCCAAGGTTTCGCAGAGGGACAAGAGACCCAGTACTTC. The entire variable domain, with the rest obtained from reference TRBV14 and TRBJ2-5, is as follows: EAGVTQFPSHSVIEKGQTVTLRCDPISGHDNLYWYRRVMGKEIKFLLHFVKESKQDESGMPNNRFLAERTGGTYSTLKVQPAELEDSGVYFCASSQGFAEGQETQYFGPGTRLLVL.

The gene calls are TRBV19 and TRBJ2-1; TRBD1 agrees at 7 bases. Germline CDR1 and CDR2: LNHDA and SQIVND (reference sequence). The V gene end was trimmed by 6 bases and the J gene end by 5 bases; junction bases not matched to a gene: 7. CDR3 length: 14 amino acids. The CDR3 DNA reads as TGTGCCAGTAGGGCCGGGACAGCAAACAATGAGCAGTTCTTC. It codes for CASRAGTANNEQFF.

The V call is TRBV7-2, the J call TRBJ1-6; the match to TRBD1 covers 11 bases. CDR1 SGHTA and CDR2 FQGNSA come from the germline V gene. With V trimmed by 4 bases and J by 8 bases, 4 bases remained unmatched. This CDR3 region has 15 residues. The DNA of the CDR3 is TGTGCCAGCAGCTCCAGGACAGGGGGCTATTCACCCCTCCACTTT. It codes for CASSSRTGGYSPLHF.

This clone has just a few counts. The chain couples TRBV7-3 to TRBJ2-2; D unclear. Trimming shortened V by 4 bases and J by 4 bases, and 4 bases separated the two germline ends. This CDR3 region has 12 residues. Looked up from germline, CDR1 is SGHTA and CDR2 is FQGTGA. CDR3 residues: CASSSFTGELFF. DNA for the CDR3: TGTGCCAGCAGCTCCTTCACCGGGGAGCTGTTTTTT.

The chain employs TRBV27 and TRBJ1-5; D might be TRBD1 (5 bases). CDR1 and CDR2 from the germline V gene are MNHEY and SMNVEV (reference sequence). The CDR3 is made up of 13 amino acids. Trimming pared 6 bases from V and 2 bases from J, leaving 8 bases between. The CDR3 reads CASRPGGNQPQHF. In DNA form, the CDR3 reads TGTGCCAGCAGACCGGGGGGCAATCAGCCCCAGCATTTT.

The chain recombines TRBV6-1 with TRBJ2-5; D possibly corresponds to TRBD1 (5 bases). Per germline, CDR1 MNHNS and CDR2 SASEGT. V lost 3 bases and J 1 base, leaving 18 bases between the germline ends. CDR3 size: 17 residues. In nucleotides, the CDR3 is TGTGCCAGCAGTGAGCGTGGGCTAGGGGCGATCCAAGAGACCCAGTACTTC. Amino acid sequence: CASSERGLGAIQETQYF.

This sequence joins TRBV30 and TRBJ1-2, with TRBD1 identical over 7 bases. The CDR3 sequence is 12 residues long. Looked up from germline, CDR1 is GTSNPN and CDR2 is SVGIG (reference sequence). With 3 bases clipped from V and 8 bases from J, the junction kept 6 bases outside the gene matches. The CDR3 nucleotides read TGTGCCTGGAGGACTCCAGGGGGAGGCTACACCTTC. It encodes CAWRTPGGGYTF.

The CDR3 loop reads CASSLSGRSDTQYF. The CDR3 DNA reads as TGTGCCAGCAGCTTAAGCGGGCGCTCAGATACGCAGTATTTT. The rearrangement links TRBV7-6 to TRBJ2-3, with a possible D match to TRBD2 (6 bases). V lost 2 bases and J 4 bases, leaving 10 bases between the germline ends. Germline CDR1 SGHVS, CDR2 FNYEAQ. The CDR3 extends over 14 amino acids.

The chain combines TRBV7-9 with TRBJ2-2; possibly TRBD1 for D (6 bases). Trimming pared 5 bases from V and 2 bases from J, leaving 21 bases between. Germline values: CDR1 SEHNR, CDR2 FQNEAQ (reference sequence). The CDR3 length is 18 residues. The CDR3 DNA reads as TGTGCCAGCAGCCCCCCCCTCATCTGGGGGCCAAACACCGGGGAGCTGTTTTTT. This encodes CASSPPLIWGPNTGELFF. The variable domain in full, with the rest retrieved from reference TRBV7-9 and TRBJ2-2, is DTGVSQNPRHKITKRGQNVTFRCDPISEHNRLYWYRQTLGQGPEFLTYFQNEAQLEKSRLLSDRFSAERPKGSFSTLEIQRTEQGDSAMYLCASSPPLIWGPNTGELFFGEGSRLTVL.

This chain joins TRBV6-1 and TRBJ1-3; D is unclear. Trimming pared 2 bases from V and 5 bases from J, leaving 7 bases between. Germline CDR1 and CDR2: MNHNS and SASEGT. The length of the CDR3 is 13 residues. Here the CDR3 reads CASSESPRNTIYF. The CDR3 DNA sequence: TGTGCCAGCAGTGAAAGCCCCAGAAACACCATATATTTT.

This chain connects TRBV25-1 to TRBJ1-1; 8 bases align to TRBD1. Per the germline V gene, CDR1 is MGHDK and CDR2 is SYGVNS. V lost 5 bases, J lost 4 bases, and 6 bases stayed unmatched. The CDR3 covers 14 residues. The CDR3 DNA reads as TGTGCCAGCAGTACTACAGGGGGGATCACTGAAGCTTTCTTT. Translation: CASSTTGGITEAFF.

The chain recombines TRBV5-6 with TRBJ2-5, with 13 bases aligning to TRBD2. Germline CDR1 and CDR2: SGHDT and YYEEEE. This CDR3 has 15 amino acids. The J segment lost 3 bases and the V segment lost 2 bases, leaving 1 base of the junction unmatched. The DNA for the CDR3 is TGTGCCAGCAGCTTCGGACTAGCGGGGGAAGAGACCCAGTACTTC. This encodes CASSFGLAGEETQYF.

This clone is a singleton in its sample. This sequence joins TRBV6-5 and TRBJ1-3, with TRBD1 identical over 9 bases. CDR1 MNHEY and CDR2 SVGAGI come from the germline V gene. There are 15 residues in the CDR3. With 5 bases clipped from V and 3 bases from J, the junction kept 5 bases outside the gene matches. CDR3 nucleotides: TGTGCCAGCAGTACCGGGACAGGGCATGGAAACACCATATATTTT. Protein sequence: CASSTGTGHGNTIYF.

The J gene is TRBJ2-7, the V gene TRBV3-1 (or the pseudogene TRBV3-2); 10 bases match TRBD1. Trimming at V came to 3 bases and at J to 2 bases, leaving 7 bases not matched to a gene. Per the germline V gene, CDR1 is LGHDT and CDR2 is YNNKEL (reference sequence). There are 16 residues in the CDR3. CDR3 DNA sequence: TGTGCCAGCAGCCACGGGACAGGGGAAAGGGCCTACGAGCAGTACTTC. It yields the protein CASSHGTGERAYEQYF.

The table lists this clone with a few counts. This chain uses TRBV6-6 with TRBJ2-7, with 12 bases fitting TRBD2. V was pared by 6 bases and J by 2 bases, with 5 bases of the junction left unmatched. This CDR3 is 15 amino acids long. CDR1 and CDR2 (germline): MNHNY, SVGAGI (reference sequence). The CDR3 here is CASSKTSGSPYEQYF. In nucleotides, the CDR3 is TGTGCCAGCAGCAAGACTAGCGGGAGCCCCTACGAGCAGTACTTC.